This T cell receptor beta chain comes out of a study of blood T cell repertoires in COVID-19. The assay was immunoSEQ multiplex PCR, and TCRdb's table has in-frame clones only and misses some. The sample has 310,000 or so clones; roughly 87% are singletons. The CDR3 covers 14 residues. Sequencing used PBMCs or T cells enriched from blood (not recorded which). This sequence joins TRBV21-1 and TRBJ2-5; TRBD2, as called in the table, went unchecked against the DNA. TRBV21-1 is recorded as a pseudogene. This receptor was obtained from a woman in her thirties or forties who had recovered from COVID-19. The CDR3 is CASSKGGFEETQYF. Here the CDR3 DNA reads TGTGCCAGCAGCAAAGGAGGCTTTGAAGAGACCCAGTACTTC.